A selection of T cell receptor beta chains follows, all from one sample in a study of cytotoxic CD8 clonotypes in ibrutinib-treated CLL. Clones were sequenced by immunoSEQ multiplex PCR, and TCRdb holds only the in-frame ones, with some missing. Of 160,000 or so clones in the sample, about 80% are singletons; the top ten hold about 1.9%. Sequenced here: PBMCs, sampled after 12 months of ibrutinib treatment. The receptors were sampled from a human donor with chronic lymphocytic leukemia. Each CDR3 is given with its conserved first and last residue. The D gene is left open where the match is weak. Size is omitted from some rows. Given values are once, few, many or a class for expanded clones.

clone_size j_call d_call v_call cdr3_length cdr3_aa cdr3_nt
NA TRBJ1-3 TRBD1 TRBV9 14 CASSPGTVGNTIYF TGTGCCAGCAGCCCGGGGACAGTTGGAAACACCATATATTTT
NA TRBJ2-7 NA TRBV7-2 14 CASSLAGTSYEQYF TGTGCCAGCAGCTTAGCCGGGACAAGTTACGAGCAGTACTTC
few TRBJ2-7 TRBD1 TRBV10-3 13 CAIGQGDVGEQYF TGTGCCATCGGACAGGGGGATGTGGGTGAGCAGTACTTC
few TRBJ2-7 NA TRBV7-8 14 CASSPTRGDYEQYF TGTGCCAGCAGCCCTACCAGGGGGGACTACGAGCAGTACTTC
NA TRBJ2-5 NA TRBV5-1 15 CASSLSEGRQETQYF TGCGCCAGCAGCTTGTCGGAGGGGCGACAAGAGACCCAGTACTTC
NA TRBJ2-7 NA TRBV4-3 17 CASSQGGPPGLLGEQYF TGCGCCAGCAGCCAAGGCGGACCTCCAGGGCTCCTCGGCGAGCAGTACTTC
NA TRBJ1-6 NA TRBV9 17 CASSVEGGGVGSSPLHF TGTGCCAGCAGCGTAGAGGGAGGGGGGGTAGGAAGTTCACCCCTCCACTTT
NA TRBJ2-3 TRBD2 TRBV5-1 17 CASSLGTSGRGTDTQYF TGCGCCAGCAGCTTGGGGACTAGCGGGAGAGGCACAGATACGCAGTATTTT
NA TRBJ1-3 NA TRBV7-2 15 CASSSRLGLRNTIYF TGTGCCAGCAGCTCCCGACTGGGGCTTAGAAACACCATATATTTT
few TRBJ2-1 TRBD2 TRBV11-2 14 CASSSTSGGNEQFF TGTGCCAGCAGCTCGACTAGCGGGGGGAATGAGCAGTTCTTC
NA TRBJ1-1 NA TRBV6-5 15 CASSSEEVIGAVAFF TGTGCCAGCAGTTCGGAGGAGGTTATTGGGGCCGTAGCTTTCTTT
once TRBJ2-7 TRBD2 TRBV5-6 16 CASSLKPSGGAYEQYF TGTGCCAGCAGCTTGAAGCCCAGCGGGGGGGCCTACGAGCAGTACTTC
NA TRBJ1-2 NA TRBV4-3 17 CASSQDPGGALTGGYTF TGCGCCAGCAGCCAAGATCCGGGAGGGGCCCTAACAGGGGGCTACACCTTC
NA TRBJ2-7 NA TRBV29-1 13 CSVALASTYEQYF TGCAGCGTTGCGTTGGCCAGTACCTACGAGCAGTACTTC
NA TRBJ1-6 NA TRBV21-1 18 CASSKEGDRAYYNSPLHF TGTGCCAGCAGCAAAGAAGGGGACCGAGCCTACTATAATTCACCCCTCCACTTT
NA TRBJ2-5 TRBD1 TRBV27 14 CASSLQGARETQYF TGTGCCAGCAGTTTACAGGGGGCACGAGAGACCCAGTACTTC
NA TRBJ1-2 NA TRBV5-6 14 CASSLDRGGYGYTF TGTGCCAGCAGCTTGGATCGGGGGGGCTATGGCTACACCTTC
NA TRBJ2-3 NA TRBV30 15 CAWSKQSQAPIAQYF TGTGCCTGGAGTAAACAGTCACAAGCCCCTATCGCGCAGTATTTT
few TRBJ1-6 NA TRBV6-5 13 CASSSLLRGPLHF TGTGCCAGCAGTTCCCTACTTCGGGGACCCCTCCACTTT
few TRBJ2-5 TRBD2 TRBV27 18 CASSPGTSGGPGQETQYF TGTGCCAGCAGCCCTGGGACTAGCGGGGGCCCTGGCCAAGAGACCCAGTACTTC
NA TRBJ1-2 NA TRBV4-2 16 CASSQDLSGSGHGYTF TGTGCCAGCAGCCAAGATCTCTCGGGGTCCGGGCATGGCTACACCTTC
NA TRBJ2-5 NA TRBV7-9 17 CASSPRWGEPPQETQYF TGTGCCAGCAGTCCACGGTGGGGCGAACCTCCCCAAGAGACCCAGTACTTC
NA TRBJ1-5 NA TRBV28 13 CASGTDSNQPQHF TGTGCCAGCGGGACGGATAGCAATCAGCCCCAGCATTTT
NA TRBJ1-1 NA TRBV5-5 15 CASSLAARLNTEAFF TGTGCCAGCAGCTTGGCCGCCCGATTGAACACTGAAGCTTTCTTT
NA TRBJ2-5 TRBD1 TRBV7-8 14 CASSPWTGEETQYF TGTGCCAGCAGCCCATGGACAGGGGAAGAGACCCAGTACTTC
NA TRBJ1-4 TRBD1 TRBV6-5 14 CASRNRGLIEKLFF TGTGCCAGCAGAAACAGGGGGCTTATTGAAAAACTGTTTTTT
NA TRBJ1-2 NA TRBV15 14 CATSRDRQAHGYTF TGTGCCACCAGCAGAGATCGACAGGCCCATGGCTACACCTTC
NA TRBJ2-3 TRBD1 TRBV19 17 CASSIASTGVHKDTQYF TGTGCCAGTAGTATAGCCTCGACAGGGGTTCACAAGGATACGCAGTATTTT
few TRBJ1-2 NA TRBV9 12 CASSAGMRGYTF TGTGCCAGCAGCGCAGGGATGAGAGGCTACACCTTC
few TRBJ1-2 NA TRBV4-2 16 CASSQDSSVRFYGYTF TGTGCCAGCAGCCAAGATAGTTCCGTCCGCTTTTATGGCTACACCTTC
NA TRBJ2-7 NA TRBV21-1 21 CASSKEKDRPGLAGARGEQYF TGTGCCAGCAGCAAAGAAAAGGACAGACCGGGACTAGCGGGGGCTCGGGGCGAGCAGTACTTC
NA TRBJ2-7 TRBD1 TRBV5-8 14 CASRRTGDSYEQYF TGTGCCAGCAGACGGACAGGGGATTCCTACGAGCAGTACTTC
NA TRBJ1-5 TRBD1 TRBV28 17 CASSGSPGQGSEQPQHF TGTGCCAGCAGTGGGTCACCGGGACAGGGGTCGGAACAGCCCCAGCATTTT
NA TRBJ2-3 TRBD2 TRBV5-5 17 CASSYSRLAVVTDTQYF TGTGCCAGCAGCTACAGCCGACTAGCGGTGGTCACAGATACGCAGTATTTT
NA TRBJ1-2 NA TRBV6-5 14 CASSYRRTNYGYTF TGTGCCAGCAGTTACAGACGGACTAACTATGGCTACACCTTC
NA TRBJ2-2 TRBD1 TRBV4-1 16 CASSQPGQGPSGELFF TGCGCCAGCAGCCAACCGGGACAGGGCCCTTCCGGGGAGCTGTTTTTT
once TRBJ1-2 NA TRBV6-5 12 CASSSQDHGYTF TGTGCCAGCAGTTCGCAAGATCATGGCTACACCTTC
NA TRBJ2-7 NA TRBV1 14 CTPVWGPLSYEQYF TGCACCCCGGTCTGGGGGCCCCTTTCCTACGAGCAGTACTTC
NA TRBJ2-3 NA TRBV5-1 15 CASSLQGYETDTQYF TGCGCCAGCAGCTTGCAGGGATATGAGACAGATACGCAGTATTTT
NA TRBJ2-7 NA TRBV6-1 14 CASRRATTNYEQYF TGTGCCAGCAGACGAGCGACTACCAACTACGAGCAGTACTTC
NA TRBJ2-7 NA TRBV5-1 12 CASSEQSYEQYF TGCGCCAGCAGCGAACAGTCCTACGAGCAGTACTTC
NA TRBJ2-7 NA TRBV28 14 CASSGTARGYEQYF TGTGCCAGCAGTGGAACCGCTAGAGGCTACGAGCAGTACTTC
NA TRBJ2-7 NA TRBV7-2 12 CASSSSSYEQYF TGTGCCAGCAGCTCCAGCTCCTACGAGCAGTACTTC
NA TRBJ2-1 NA TRBV7-9 12 CASSLPNDEQFF TGTGCCAGCAGCCTCCCGAATGATGAGCAGTTCTTC
NA TRBJ1-1 NA TRBV28 15 CASSLPTVGGTEAFF TGTGCCAGCAGTCTACCTACCGTCGGCGGCACTGAAGCTTTCTTT
NA TRBJ2-7 TRBD1 TRBV7-2 15 CASSAQPGQYYEQYF TGTGCCAGCAGCGCCCAACCGGGACAGTACTACGAGCAGTACTTC
NA TRBJ1-6 NA TRBV7-9 12 CASSLESGTLHF TGTGCCAGCAGCTTAGAAAGCGGCACCCTCCACTTT
NA TRBJ2-3 NA TRBV4-2 13 CASSVGEGDTQYF TGTGCCAGCAGCGTAGGGGAAGGAGATACGCAGTATTTT
NA TRBJ2-1 NA TRBV5-6 13 CASSSRQSNEQFF TGTGCCAGCAGCTCTCGACAGTCCAATGAGCAGTTCTTC
NA TRBJ1-1 NA TRBV5-4 15 CASSLPGKWSTEAFF TGTGCCAGCAGCTTGCCAGGGAAATGGAGCACTGAAGCTTTCTTT
many TRBJ2-7 NA TRBV6-5 13 CASRDQAAYEQYF TGTGCCAGCAGGGATCAGGCGGCCTACGAGCAGTACTTC
NA TRBJ2-7 NA TRBV11-3 12 CASSLTRDEQYF TGTGCCAGCAGCTTAACCAGGGATGAGCAGTACTTC
NA TRBJ2-5 TRBD2 TRBV2 14 CASSGGGSQETQYF TGTGCCAGCAGTGGGGGGGGGTCCCAAGAGACCCAGTACTTC
NA TRBJ2-7 TRBD2 TRBV10-2 14 CASREPGLTYEQYF TGCGCCAGCAGAGAGCCGGGACTAACCTACGAGCAGTACTTC
NA TRBJ1-4 NA TRBV7-2 17 CASSLAIGRGANEKLFF TGTGCCAGCAGCTTAGCGATCGGAAGGGGCGCTAATGAAAAACTGTTTTTT
few TRBJ1-1 NA TRBV7-3 14 CASSSGQPNTEAFF TGTGCCAGCAGCTCAGGACAGCCGAACACTGAAGCTTTCTTT
NA TRBJ2-3 NA TRBV28 12 CASSSTRGTQYF TGTGCCAGCAGTTCCACAAGGGGTACGCAGTATTTT